A selection of T cell receptor beta chains follows, all from one sample in a study of beta chain features in type 1 diabetes. TCRdb keeps only in-frame clones here, not all; method: immunoSEQ multiplex PCR. The sample has 350,000 to 400,000 clones; roughly 15% are singletons. The material sequenced was naive CD4+ T cells from blood. These receptor sequences come from a woman aged 18 to 35 in good health. Both conserved end residues are trimmed from each CDR3.

TRBV21-1	TRBJ1-1	ASSKVFTGAEAF
TRBV25-1	TRBJ1-2	ASRRATGTYGYT
TRBV14	TRBJ1-2	ASSQTRNYGYT
TRBV28	TRBJ1-1	ASSWFRGKRNTEAF
TRBV14	TRBJ2-4	ATGTVKNIQY
TRBV6-6	TRBJ2-2	ASRVSPGELF
TRBV29-1	TRBJ2-5	SVKDRAQETQY
TRBV5-1	TRBJ2-1	ASSLPGQVYNEQF
TRBV9	TRBJ2-5	ASSVDGSLN
TRBV19	TRBJ2-3	ASSFASGSTDTQY
TRBV7-2	TRBJ2-5	ASSLAELGQGKETQY
TRBV5-4	TRBJ2-2	ASSVGTGQNTGELF
TRBV5-1	TRBJ1-5	ASSPGSGDQPQH
TRBV7-2	TRBJ1-1	ASSPSFGMMNTEAF
TRBV29-1	TRBJ2-1	SVESQSGLAGNEQF
TRBV15	TRBJ2-2	ATSRQRSTGPILF
TRBV12-5	TRBJ2-3	ASGLVLDRDPPRTQY
TRBV5-4	TRBJ2-1	ASSLAGWNNEQF
TRBV6-6	TRBJ2-7	ASGTSTGEQY
TRBV4-3	TRBJ1-2	ASSQDRGGDYGYT
TRBV6-5	TRBJ2-1	ASSYRGMGNEQF
TRBV6-5	TRBJ1-5	GTGGGRNQPQH
TRBV4-3	TRBJ2-3	ASSQASPGSDTQY
TRBV4-2	TRBJ2-1	ASSPDEGLEDNEQF
TRBV10-1	TRBJ2-7	ASSDGQGYEQY
TRBV28	TRBJ2-5	ASSKETQY
TRBV18	TRBJ2-7	ASSPGAVDEQY
TRBV29-1	TRBJ2-1	STVPGDPYNEQF
TRBV6-5	TRBJ2-5	ASRTGGTSGTQY